These 18 T cell receptor beta chains originate from one sample sequenced in a study of T cell responses to AZD1222 COVID-19 vaccine. Profiled with immunoSEQ multiplex PCR; TCRdb holds only in-frame clones, not every one. Here the sample spans 80,000 to 95,000 clones, roughly nine tenths being singletons. Specimen: peripheral blood, collected on day 0 of AZD1222 vaccination. The receptors originated from an adult in good health.

The V and J genes are TRBV6-1 and TRBJ2-4; weak D call: TRBD2 (6 bases). Germline CDR1 reads MNHNS; CDR2 reads SASEGT. Trimming took 3 bases from V and 8 from J, leaving 17 bases between them. CDR3 length: 15 residues. CDR3 nucleotide sequence: TGTGCCAGCAGTGATATGGGTCGATGGGGGGACATTCAGTACTTC. Protein sequence: CASSDMGRWGDIQYF.

This chain links TRBV5-1 with TRBJ2-7; D possibly corresponds to TRBD1 (5 bases). The CDR3 sequence is 13 residues long. The germline V and J ends were trimmed by 0 bases and 3 bases, with 7 bases remaining between them. Germline V gene lookup returns CDR1 SGHRS and CDR2 YFSETQ. CDR3 amino acids: CASSLEGVYEQYF. As DNA, the CDR3 is TGCGCCAGCAGCTTGGAAGGGGTCTACGAGCAGTACTTC. The full variable domain, completed using reference TRBV5-1 and TRBJ2-7, is KAGVTQTPRYLIKTRGQQVTLSCSPISGHRSVSWYQQTPGQGLQFLFEYFSETQRNKGNFPGRFSGRQFSNSRSEMNVSTLELGDSALYLCASSLEGVYEQYFGPGTRLTVT.

This chain links TRBV19 with TRBJ2-3, with D unclear. V lost 3 bases to trimming and J lost 1 base, with 8 bases between them. The CDR3 is 14 residues long. CDR1 is LNHDA and CDR2 is SQIVND in the germline V gene (reference sequence). The CDR3 spells CASSIVSGTDTQYF. CDR3 sequence (DNA): TGTGCCAGTAGTATCGTGAGCGGCACAGATACGCAGTATTTT.

This rearrangement joins TRBV11-2 to TRBJ2-1; 9 bases line up with TRBD2. The CDR3 spans 13 residues. Losses at the gene ends were 1 base for V and 10 bases for J; bases not matched to a gene: 2. CDR1 and CDR2 from the germline V gene are SGHAT and FQNNGV. The CDR3 is CASSLGLAGEQFF. CDR3 bases: TGTGCCAGCAGCTTAGGTCTAGCGGGAGAGCAGTTCTTC.

The chain employs TRBV3-1 (or the pseudogene TRBV3-2) and TRBJ2-5; D is undetermined. Trimming left V 7 bases short and J 5 bases short, with 26 bases between. Germline lookup yields CDR1 LGHDT and CDR2 YNNKEL (reference sequence). The CDR3 extends over 17 amino acids. The CDR3 DNA reads TGTGCCAGCAACCGACCTGCCGCACGGTTAACTTCGGAGACCCAGTACTTC. Protein product: CASNRPAARLTSETQYF.

V usage is TRBV10-3 and J usage is TRBJ2-1; 10 nucleotides line up with TRBD2. The CDR3 is 16 amino acids. Trimming at V came to 3 bases and at J to 0 bases, leaving 2 bases not matched to a gene. CDR1 is ENHRY and CDR2 is SYGVKD in the germline V gene. CDR3 sequence: CAISESSGSSYNEQFF. In nucleotides, the CDR3 is TGTGCCATCAGTGAATCTAGCGGGAGCTCCTACAATGAGCAGTTCTTC.

CDR3 DNA sequence: TGTGCCAGCACCTCCTCAGGGGGCGAAACCGGGGAGCTGTTTTTT. This codes for CASTSSGGETGELFF. The J gene is TRBJ2-2, the V gene TRBV7-9; 8 bases match TRBD1. Looked up from germline, CDR1 is SEHNR and CDR2 is FQNEAQ (reference sequence). The CDR3 contains 15 residues. Trimming at V came to 7 bases and at J to 5 bases, leaving 9 bases not matched to a gene.

The chain couples TRBV14 to TRBJ2-5; 7 positions agree with TRBD1. Germline-derived CDR1 and CDR2 are SGHDN and FVKESK. This CDR3 spans 17 amino acids. Trimming cost V 2 bases and J 5 bases; bases outside gene matches: 14. CDR3 residues: CASSQRQGVGLSETQYF. CDR3 coding DNA: TGTGCCAGCAGCCAAAGACAGGGTGTGGGGCTCTCGGAGACCCAGTACTTC. The full variable domain, with the rest looked up from reference TRBV14 and TRBJ2-5, is EAGVTQFPSHSVIEKGQTVTLRCDPISGHDNLYWYRRVMGKEIKFLLHFVKESKQDESGMPNNRFLAERTGGTYSTLKVQPAELEDSGVYFCASSQRQGVGLSETQYFGPGTRLLVL.

This clone was seen only once. V gene TRBV7-3 combines with J gene TRBJ1-1; D is perhaps TRBD1 (6 bases). The CDR3 sequence is 14 residues long. Trimming shortened V by 5 bases and J by 3 bases, and 13 bases separated the two germline ends. CDR1 SGHTA and CDR2 FQGTGA come from the germline V gene. In DNA, the CDR3 is TGTGCCAGCAGCGCCCACACAGGGTACACTGAAGCTTTCTTT. Translating it yields CASSAHTGYTEAFF. Variable domain in full (rest from reference TRBV7-3 and TRBJ1-1): GAGVSQTPSNKVTEKGKYVELRCDPISGHTALYWYRQSLGQGPEFLIYFQGTGAADDSGLPNDRFFAVRPEGSVSTLKIQRTERGDSAVYLCASSAHTGYTEAFFGQGTRLTVV.

The V and J genes are TRBV28 and TRBJ2-1; D ambiguous. Per the germline V gene, CDR1 is MDHEN and CDR2 is SYDVKM. V lost 3 bases to trimming and J lost 2 bases, with 8 bases between them. This CDR3 comprises 14 residues. Here the CDR3 reads CASSFRQTYNEQFF. CDR3 nucleotide sequence: TGTGCCAGCAGTTTCAGGCAGACCTACAATGAGCAGTTCTTC.

The chain recombines TRBV27 with TRBJ2-7; a weak D match, TRBD1 (5 bases). The CDR3 consists of 14 residues. V lost 6 bases and J lost 2, with 14 bases in between. Germline CDR1 and CDR2: MNHEY and SMNVEV (reference sequence). The CDR3 loop is CASRDTGRTYEQYF. In nucleotides, the CDR3 is TGTGCCAGCAGGGACACAGGAAGAACCTACGAGCAGTACTTC.

This clone was recorded a few times. The chain joins TRBV7-2 to TRBJ1-5; D gene uncertain. The V end lost 1 base, the J end lost 3 bases, and 4 bases lay between the germline ends. Germline V gene lookup returns CDR1 SGHTA and CDR2 FQGNSA. The CDR3 covers 13 residues. CDR3 residues: CASSLGPNQPQHF. The CDR3 DNA reads as TGTGCCAGCAGCTTAGGCCCCAATCAGCCCCAGCATTTT. Filled out from reference TRBV7-2 and TRBJ1-5, the complete variable domain reads GAGVSQSPSNKVTEKGKDVELRCDPISGHTALYWYRQSLGQGLEFLIYFQGNSAPDKSGLPSDRFSAERTGGSVSTLTIQRTQQEDSAVYLCASSLGPNQPQHFGDGTRLSIL.

This rearrangement joins TRBV5-4 to TRBJ2-7; D is uncertain. Per the germline V gene, CDR1 is SGHNT and CDR2 is YYREEE (reference sequence). Deletions cut 6 bases from V and 3 bases from J, with 19 bases between. CDR3 length: 15 residues. CDR3 DNA sequence: TGTGCCAGCAAGGACGGAGCCACACGCAGCTACGAGCAGTACTTC. Its translation: CASKDGATRSYEQYF.

The chain links TRBV21-1 to TRBJ2-7; the D segment call TRBD1 is taken from the table without a DNA check. TRBV21-1 is designated a pseudogene. CDR3 length: 14 residues. The CDR3: CASIMKGLVYEQYF. The CDR3 DNA reads TGTGCCAGCATTATGAAGGGGTTGGTGTACGAGCAGTACTTC.

This CDR3 reads CASSAGNGYTF. The CDR3 DNA follows: TGTGCCAGCAGCGCAGGGAATGGCTACACCTTC. This chain uses TRBV3-1 (or the pseudogene TRBV3-2) with TRBJ1-2; D is perhaps TRBD1 (5 bases). The CDR3 sequence is 11 residues long. Trimming left V 5 bases short and J 6 bases short, with 7 bases between. The germline gives CDR1 LGHDT, CDR2 YNNKEL (reference sequence).

This chain joins TRBV24-1 and TRBJ2-3; the D call may be TRBD1 or TRBD2 (6 bases each). CDR3 length: 11 amino acids. Trimming took off 9 bases at V and 6 bases at J, with 9 bases between the two ends. The germline V gene encodes CDR1 KGHDR and CDR2 SFDVKD. CDR3 loop: CATSGGDTQYF. The CDR3 nucleotides read TGTGCCACCTCCGGGGGCGATACGCAGTATTTT.

The J gene is TRBJ2-2, the V gene TRBV14; D not resolved. CDR3 length: 12 amino acids. Germline loops: CDR1 SGHDN, CDR2 FVKESK. V gave up 2 bases and J gave up 2 bases, with 0 bases separating them. CDR3 loop: CASSQNTGELFF. In DNA form, the CDR3 reads TGTGCCAGCAGCCAAAACACCGGGGAGCTGTTTTTT.

The genes are TRBV9 and TRBJ2-7, with D perhaps given as TRBD1 or TRBD2 (5 bases each). Per the germline V gene, CDR1 is SGDLS and CDR2 is YYNGEE. The CDR3 consists of 13 residues. V lost 0 bases, J lost 7 bases, and 11 bases lay in between. This chain's CDR3 is CASSVDNWGEQYF. Here the CDR3 DNA reads TGTGCCAGCAGCGTAGACAATTGGGGGGAGCAGTACTTC.